Listed below are T cell receptor beta chains from one sample, sequenced in a study of T cell repertoires in cytomegalovirus infection. Via MiXCR, TCRdb re-called the reads, giving one row per CDR3 protein. The profile covers hundreds of thousands of distinct CDR3 sequences, with about 42% appearing a single time and 40% to 50% taken by the ten largest. No antigens are known for them. The material sequenced was cultured PBMCs, taken from culture after CMV antigen stimulation. All receptors derive from a human donor in good health (CMV status not recorded). Some clones in this sample may be carry-over from other donors' samples. Each CDR3 is given with its conserved first and last residue. D genes are given only for firm matches. Not all rows give a size; the values are once, few, many and, for expanded clones, a class.

j_gene: TRBJ2-3; len: 14; d_gene: -; abundance: -; v_gene: TRBV2; CDR3aa: CASSEFGIGDTQYF; CDR3nt: TGTGCCAGCAGTGAATTTGGTATAGGGGATACGCAGTATTTT
j_gene: TRBJ2-3; len: 15; d_gene: -; abundance: -; v_gene: TRBV7-8; CDR3aa: CASSLVPQSTDTQYF; CDR3nt: TGTGCCAGCAGCTTAGTTCCGCAAAGCACAGATACGCAGTATTTT
j_gene: TRBJ2-5; len: 16; d_gene: -; abundance: -; v_gene: TRBV7-8; CDR3aa: CASSLVRLAFLETQYF; CDR3nt: TGTGCCAGCAGCTTAGTCCGGCTAGCGTTCTTAGAGACCCAGTACTTC
j_gene: TRBJ2-7; len: 15; d_gene: TRBD1; abundance: few; v_gene: TRBV7-8; CDR3aa: CASSLGTGAYYEQYF; CDR3nt: TGTGCCAGCAGCTTAGGGACAGGTGCTTACTACGAGCAGTACTTC
j_gene: TRBJ1-2; len: 11; d_gene: -; abundance: once; v_gene: TRBV20-1; CDR3aa: CSARDAYGYTF; CDR3nt: TGCAGTGCTAGAGATGCTTATGGCTACACCTTC
j_gene: TRBJ1-2; len: 14; d_gene: TRBD1; abundance: few; v_gene: TRBV7-8; CDR3aa: CASSPWTGGIGYTF; CDR3nt: TGTGCCAGCAGCCCCTGGACAGGGGGCATTGGCTACACCTTC
j_gene: TRBJ1-6; len: 18; d_gene: -; abundance: -; v_gene: TRBV14; CDR3aa: CASSPYGGDRSYNSPLHF; CDR3nt: TGTGCCAGCAGCCCCTATGGCGGGGACCGCTCCTATAATTCACCCCTCCACTTT
j_gene: TRBJ1-1; len: 15; d_gene: -; abundance: -; v_gene: TRBV2; CDR3aa: CASSEVGAGNTEAFF; CDR3nt: TGTGCCAGCAGTGAAGTCGGGGCGGGGAACACTGAAGCTTTCTTT
j_gene: TRBJ1-5; len: 16; d_gene: TRBD1; abundance: few; v_gene: TRBV4-2; CDR3aa: CASSQGAGGRGQPQHF; CDR3nt: TGTGCCAGCAGCCAAGGTGCAGGGGGCCGGGGGCAGCCCCAGCATTTT
j_gene: TRBJ2-7; len: 14; d_gene: -; abundance: -; v_gene: TRBV6-2/TRBV6-3; CDR3aa: CASQPPDSVYEQYF; CDR3nt: TGTGCCAGCCAACCCCCGGACTCCGTATACGAGCAGTACTTC
j_gene: TRBJ1-5; len: 13; d_gene: -; abundance: many; v_gene: TRBV7-2; CDR3aa: CASSSYSNQPQHF; CDR3nt: TGTGCCAGCAGCTCCTATAGCAATCAGCCCCAGCATTTT